This T cell receptor (beta chain) was captured in a study of T cell changes during pregnancy in multiple sclerosis. This table comes from immunoSEQ multiplex PCR, and its TCRdb copy is limited to in-frame clones, with some not included. The sample yields just over 90,000 clones, 91% seen once. The CDR3 extends over 17 amino acids. Germline V gives CDR1 ENHRY, CDR2 SYGVKD. V was trimmed by 0 bases and J by 2 bases, leaving 14 bases between them. The receptor's source is a female donor in good health, enrolled as a control in a pregnancy study. The chain carries TRBV10-3 and TRBJ1-3; the D is unclear. The specimen comprised peripheral blood, sampled after pregnancy. CDR3 sequence (DNA): TGTGCCATCAGTGAGTCTCCTCCGAGCTATACTGGAAACACCATATATTTT. Residues: CAISESPPSYTGNTIYF.